This TCR beta chain is drawn from a study of shared clonotypes between healthy human individuals. CDR3 length: 15 amino acids. V lost 4 bases and J 8 bases, leaving 20 bases between the germline ends. Germline V gene lookup returns CDR1 MDHEN and CDR2 SYDVKM. Libraries were prepared by immunoSEQ multiplex PCR; TCRdb keeps only in-frame clonotypes and omits some of them. The data show roughly 2 million clones, approximately 94% seen once. This clone has a single count. Its antigen is unknown. Participating donors were healthy, HIV-negative adults free of recent acute infections or vaccinations. General observations from the study: For sorted subsets, rarefaction showed incomplete sequencing despite large depth.

The chain has TRBV28 and TRBJ1-1; D not resolved. The TCR comes from a man younger than 35 in good health. Sequenced: naive CD4+ T cells sorted from blood. Subset given: CD45RA+ positively selected. DNA of the CDR3: TGTGCCAGCAGTTCCCCTTCAAGGCTTGGCGGGGAAGCTTTCTTT. It translates to CASSSPSRLGGEAFF.